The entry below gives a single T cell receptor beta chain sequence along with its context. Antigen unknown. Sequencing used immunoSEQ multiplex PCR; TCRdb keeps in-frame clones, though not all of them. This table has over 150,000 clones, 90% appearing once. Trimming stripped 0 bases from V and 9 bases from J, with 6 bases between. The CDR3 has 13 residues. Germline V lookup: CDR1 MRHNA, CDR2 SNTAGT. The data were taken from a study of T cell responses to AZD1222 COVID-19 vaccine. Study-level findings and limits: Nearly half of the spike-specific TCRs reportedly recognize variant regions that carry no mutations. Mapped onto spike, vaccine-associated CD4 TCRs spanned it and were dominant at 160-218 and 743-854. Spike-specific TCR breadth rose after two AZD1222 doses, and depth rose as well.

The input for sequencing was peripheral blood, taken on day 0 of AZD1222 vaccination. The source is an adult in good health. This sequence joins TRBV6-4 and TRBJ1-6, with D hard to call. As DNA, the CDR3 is TGTGCCAGCAGTGACTCGACAAGTTCACCCCTCCACTTT. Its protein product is CASSDSTSSPLHF.